This TCR beta chain was recovered during a study of naive and memory T cell subsets. General study points: Over 95% of naive TCR sequences appeared only once after error correction, unlike memory subsets. Each distinct alpha or beta sequence counts as one clonotype. Between naive and memory subsets, TCR abundance power law exponents differed.

The CDR3 runs to 15 residues. V gave up 7 bases and J gave up 2 bases; unmatched junction bases: 4. Two oligonucleotides, mixed equimolar, formed the beta constant-region primer covering TRBC1 and TRBC2. Ligated cDNA was amplified by four rounds of PCR with nested alpha and beta constant-region primers and SP2. TCRdb processed the UMI-ligation and nested PCR reads anew with MiXCR; each CDR3 protein has one entry. The sample consists of 95,000 to 150,000 distinct CDR3 sequences, over 30% of them appearing once. From the second PCR step, alpha and beta chains were amplified apart. In its sample, this clonotype was seen a few times. Antigen: not known.

The chain combines TRBV12-3 or TRBV12-4 with TRBJ2-1; 11 bases agree with TRBD2. The material sequenced was central memory CD4+ T cells from blood. The sequence was collected from a human donor in good health. CDR3 region: CASISSGRAYNEQFF. The CDR3 DNA sequence: TGTGCCAGCATCAGTAGCGGGAGGGCCTACAATGAGCAGTTCTTC.